The clone carrying this TCR beta chain was found a few times. This CDR3 spans 15 amino acids. V lost 8 bases and J 0 bases, leaving 14 bases between the germline ends. The germline gives CDR1 MNHEY, CDR2 SVGAGI. This record comes from a study of control samples from healthy donors and cancer patients. The assay was immunoSEQ multiplex PCR, and TCRdb's table has in-frame clones only and misses some. The sample comprises approximately 100,000 clones, just under 95% of which are singletons, and under 4% rests with the top ten. The specimen sequenced was blood. The TCR was taken from a human donor in good health. The donor label of this sample is uncertain. V and J are TRBV6-5 and TRBJ2-4, with D perhaps TRBD2 (6 bases). The CDR3 sequence: CASDEMGGAKNIQYF. The CDR3 DNA follows: TGTGCCAGCGATGAGATGGGAGGAGCCAAAAACATTCAGTACTTC.